This entry describes one T cell receptor (beta chain). Just one base apart from a much larger clone, this may be a read error. Without the conserved terminal phenylalanine or tryptophan, this CDR3 likely stems from a read error. The template used for profiling TCR beta VDJ and CDR3 was genomic DNA. TCRdb called the reads again in MiXCR, with one record for every CDR3 protein. The sample has around 200,000 distinct CDR3 sequences, about half seen once. V lost 6 bases and J lost 5, with 24 bases in between. This CDR3 has 17 residues. Germline assignment: CDR1 SGHTA and CDR2 FQGTGA. This record comes from a study of CD8+CD57+ T cells in acquired aplastic anemia. Overall study: Recorded DNA amounts for sorted CD4+ and CD8+ cells had an average of around 3 ug.

Patients sequenced had flow cytometry evidence of CD8+CD57+ cell expansion. The rearrangement uses TRBV7-3 and TRBJ2-3; perhaps TRBD1 as D (5 bases). This clonotype was obtained from a human donor with aplastic anemia. The material sequenced was sorted CD4+, CD8+, or CD8+CD57+ T cells (not recorded which) from PBMCs. CDR3 residues: CASRAVGRVIPGDTQYS. As DNA, the CDR3 is TGTGCCAGCAGGGCGGTCGGCAGGGTGATTCCTGGAGATACGCAGTATTCT.